Shown below are 18 T cell receptor beta chains from a single sample sequenced in a study of shared clonotypes between healthy human individuals. TCRdb keeps only in-frame clones here, not all; method: immunoSEQ multiplex PCR. The profile shows about 2.4 million clones, approximately 93% of them singletons. The sample was naive CD4+ T cells from PBMCs. Subset of the sample: CD45RA+ positively selected. These receptors all come from a man between 18 and 29 years old in good health. Some clones in this sample may be carry-over from other donors' samples.

The chain carries TRBV5-1 and TRBJ2-1; TRBD2 matches at 7 bases. The CDR3 runs to 17 residues. The germline V gene has CDR1 SGHRS and CDR2 YFSETQ. Germline trimming cut 4 bases from V and 0 bases from J; bases unmatched to any gene: 10. This CDR3 is CASSPTIAGRSYNEQFF. The CDR3 coding sequence is TGCGCCAGCAGCCCGACCATAGCGGGCCGCTCCTACAATGAGCAGTTCTTC.

The chain uses TRBV28 and TRBJ2-3; D ambiguous. CDR3 length equals 15 residues. Germline V gene lookup returns CDR1 MDHEN and CDR2 SYDVKM. Trimming cost V 3 bases and J 1 base, with 11 bases left between them. The CDR3 sequence: CASSFAVGGTDTQYF. DNA of the CDR3: TGTGCCAGCAGTTTCGCGGTTGGGGGCACAGATACGCAGTATTTT.

V usage is TRBV29-1 and J usage is TRBJ2-1; possible D gene TRBD1, 6 bases. The germline V gene has CDR1 SQVTM and CDR2 ANQGSEA. V lost 7 bases to trimming and J lost 10 bases, with 20 bases between them. The CDR3 runs 13 residues. The CDR3 protein is CSAHREPRSEQFF. CDR3 DNA: TGCAGCGCACACAGGGAACCGAGGTCGGAGCAGTTCTTC.

J is TRBJ2-2 and V is TRBV6-1; 7 bases align to TRBD1. The J segment lost 6 bases and the V segment lost 7 bases, leaving 5 bases of the junction unmatched. Germline lookup yields CDR1 MNHNS and CDR2 SASEGT. The CDR3 runs 13 residues. CDR3 nucleotide sequence: TGTGCCAGCATTAGACAGGGATCCGGGGAGCTGTTTTTT. Its translation is CASIRQGSGELFF.

The chain carries TRBV19 and TRBJ2-5; no clear D. Germline V gene data show CDR1 as LNHDA and CDR2 as SQIVND (reference sequence). V lost 5 bases and J lost 5, with 0 bases in between. There are 9 residues in the CDR3. Here the CDR3 DNA reads TGTGCCAGTAGTGAGACCCAGTACTTC. Protein: CASSETQYF.

In nucleotides, the CDR3 is TGTGCCAGCAGTTTTGGACAGGATGAAAAACTGTTTTTT. Residues: CASSFGQDEKLFF. The chain employs TRBV28 and TRBJ1-4; 7 bases match TRBD1. The CDR3 contains 13 residues. The germline CDR1 and CDR2 sequences are MDHEN and SYDVKM. With 3 bases clipped from V and 6 bases from J, the junction kept 1 base outside the gene matches.

Points on this clone: Different DNA sequences within this sample yield the same CDR3. The chain combines TRBV9 with TRBJ2-6; D gene unclear. The CDR3 is 16 residues long. The V gene's germline CDR1 is SGDLS and CDR2 YYNGEE. Trimming cost V 0 bases and J 4 bases, with 11 bases left between them. The CDR3 reads CASSVGGPSGANVLTF. The DNA of the CDR3 is TGTGCCAGCAGCGTAGGTGGCCCTTCCGGGGCCAACGTCCTGACTTTC.

As DNA, the CDR3 is TGTGCCAGCAGGAACATACACGCCTACGAGCAGTACTTC. As protein: CASRNIHAYEQYF. The gene calls are TRBV28 and TRBJ2-7, with no clear D. Trimming took 6 bases from V and 2 from J, leaving 11 bases between them. CDR1 and CDR2 from the germline V gene are MDHEN and SYDVKM. The CDR3 is 13 residues long.

The count of this clone is one. The rearrangement links TRBV30 to TRBJ2-7, with 8 bases matching TRBD2. Trimming cost V 6 bases and J 4 bases; bases outside gene matches: 8. Per germline, CDR1 GTSNPN and CDR2 SVGIG (reference sequence). The CDR3 extends over 13 amino acids. CDR3 region: CACSAGTRYEQYF. The CDR3 coding sequence is TGTGCCTGTTCTGCCGGGACTAGGTACGAGCAGTACTTC.

The rearrangement uses TRBV5-4 and TRBJ1-2; 10 nucleotides align to TRBD1. The CDR3 extends over 15 amino acids. Looked up from germline, CDR1 is SGHNT and CDR2 is YYREEE (reference sequence). J lost 4 bases, V lost 4 bases, and 7 bases had no gene match. The CDR3 DNA is TGTGCCAGCAGCGGGGGACAGGGGAGTTCCTATGGCTACACCTTC. This codes for CASSGGQGSSYGYTF.

The V call is TRBV14, the J call TRBJ2-7, with D perhaps matching TRBD1 (6 bases). V was shortened by 3 bases and J by 4 bases, with 13 bases between the two germline ends. The germline V gene encodes CDR1 SGHDN and CDR2 FVKESK. CDR3 length: 14 amino acids. CDR3 amino acids: CASSQYRVYYEQYF. CDR3 nucleotides: TGTGCCAGCAGCCAGTACAGGGTTTATTACGAGCAGTACTTC.

This clone has just a few counts. CDR3 sequence reads: CASHSPLEAFF. DNA of the CDR3: TGTGCCAGCCATAGCCCATTAGAAGCTTTCTTT. The chain employs TRBV6-5 and TRBJ1-1; D is unclear. CDR3 size: 11 residues. Looked up from germline, CDR1 is MNHEY and CDR2 is SVGAGI. V was shortened by 8 bases and J by 8 bases, with 12 bases between the two germline ends.

This clone was seen a handful of times. The V and J genes are TRBV6-7 and TRBJ2-2; D not resolved. TRBV6-7 is an open reading frame, and its role is uncertain. CDR3 size: 15 residues. Trimming shortened V by 2 bases and J by 5 bases, and 12 bases separated the two germline ends. The DNA for the CDR3 is TGTGCCAGCAGTTACGATGGGTACGAGACCGGGGAGCTGTTTTTT. It encodes CASSYDGYETGELFF.

This rearrangement joins TRBV28 to TRBJ1-2; a possible D gene is TRBD1 (5 bases). The CDR3 is made up of 14 amino acids. V was trimmed by 2 bases and J by 8 bases, leaving 15 bases between them. The V gene's germline CDR1 is MDHEN and CDR2 SYDVKM. CDR3 sequence reads: CASSLATGLGGYTF. CDR3 in DNA: TGTGCCAGCAGTTTAGCTACAGGCCTCGGCGGCTACACCTTC.

DNA for the CDR3: TGTGCCAGCAGCGCGGGACTAGCCCCCGAGACCCAGTACTTC. This translates into CASSAGLAPETQYF. V usage is TRBV7-2 and J usage is TRBJ2-5; 9 positions match TRBD2. The CDR3 is 14 residues long. CDR1 is SGHTA and CDR2 is FQGNSA in the germline V gene. V shed 5 bases, J shed 5 bases, and the junction held 6 bases outside the gene matches.

This rearrangement joins TRBV6-5 to TRBJ1-2, with 9 bases fitting TRBD1. The CDR3 runs to 12 residues. J was trimmed by 5 bases and V by 5 bases; bases with no gene match: 0. Looked up from germline, CDR1 is MNHEY and CDR2 is SVGAGI. CDR3 bases: TGTGCCAGCAGTGGGACAGGGTATGGCTACACCTTC. This translates into CASSGTGYGYTF.

The V call is TRBV28, the J call TRBJ2-7; D unresolved. CDR1 is MDHEN and CDR2 is SYDVKM in the germline V gene. V lost 8 bases and J 0 bases, leaving 8 bases between the germline ends. The CDR3 is made up of 12 amino acids. The CDR3 DNA follows: TGTGCCAGCCTCAAGAGCTCCTACGAGCAGTACTTC. It yields the protein CASLKSSYEQYF.

V usage is TRBV6-4 and J usage is TRBJ2-3, with TRBD1 identical over 12 bases. CDR1 and CDR2 from the germline V gene are MRHNA and SNTAGT. This CDR3 has 14 amino acids. V gave up 3 bases and J gave up 9 bases; unmatched junction bases: 4. CDR3 sequence reads: CASSEGQGARTQYF. CDR3 DNA sequence: TGTGCCAGCAGTGAGGGACAGGGGGCACGGACGCAGTATTTT.